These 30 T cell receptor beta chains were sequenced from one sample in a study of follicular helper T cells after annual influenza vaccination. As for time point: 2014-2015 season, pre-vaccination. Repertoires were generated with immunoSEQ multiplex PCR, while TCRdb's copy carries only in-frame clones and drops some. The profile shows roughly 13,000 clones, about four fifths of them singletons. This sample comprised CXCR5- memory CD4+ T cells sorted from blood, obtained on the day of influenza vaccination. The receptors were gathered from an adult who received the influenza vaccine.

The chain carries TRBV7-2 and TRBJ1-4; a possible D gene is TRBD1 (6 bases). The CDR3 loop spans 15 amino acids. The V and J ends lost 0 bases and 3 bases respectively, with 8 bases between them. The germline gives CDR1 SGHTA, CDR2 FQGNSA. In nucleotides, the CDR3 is TGTGCCAGCAGCTTAGCGGGGGCAGCTAATGAAAAACTGTTTTTT. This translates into CASSLAGAANEKLFF.

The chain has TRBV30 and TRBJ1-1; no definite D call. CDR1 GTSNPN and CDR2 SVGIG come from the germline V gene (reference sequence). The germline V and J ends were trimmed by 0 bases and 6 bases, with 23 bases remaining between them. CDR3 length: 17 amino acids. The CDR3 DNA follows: TGTGCCTGGAGTGTAGGCAGAAGTTTTCCGTATCCGTCTGAAGCTTTCTTT. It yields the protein CAWSVGRSFPYPSEAFF. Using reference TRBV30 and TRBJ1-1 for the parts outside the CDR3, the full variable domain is SQTIHQWPATLVQPVGSPLSLECTVEGTSNPNLYWYRQAAGRGLQLLFYSVGIGQISSEVPQNLSASRPQDRQFILSSKKLLLSDSGFYLCAWSVGRSFPYPSEAFFGQGTRLTVV.

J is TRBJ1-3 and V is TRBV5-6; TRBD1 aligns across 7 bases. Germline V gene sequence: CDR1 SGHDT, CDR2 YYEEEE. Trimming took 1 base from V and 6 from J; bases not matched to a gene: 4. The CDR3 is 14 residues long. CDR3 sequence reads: CASSLYGTANTIYF. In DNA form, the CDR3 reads TGTGCCAGCAGCTTGTATGGGACAGCAAACACCATATATTTT. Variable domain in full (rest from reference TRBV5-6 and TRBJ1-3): DAGVTQSPTHLIKTRGQQVTLRCSPKSGHDTVSWYQQALGQGPQFIFQYYEEEERQRGNFPDRFSGHQFPNYSSELNVNALLLGDSALYLCASSLYGTANTIYFGEGSWLTVV.

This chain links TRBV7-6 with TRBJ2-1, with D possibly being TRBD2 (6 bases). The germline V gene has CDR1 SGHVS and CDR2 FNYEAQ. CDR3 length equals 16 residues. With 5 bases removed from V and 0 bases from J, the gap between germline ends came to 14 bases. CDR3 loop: CASSRAGTSSYNEQFF. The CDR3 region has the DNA TGTGCCAGCAGCAGGGCGGGGACCAGCTCCTACAATGAGCAGTTCTTC.

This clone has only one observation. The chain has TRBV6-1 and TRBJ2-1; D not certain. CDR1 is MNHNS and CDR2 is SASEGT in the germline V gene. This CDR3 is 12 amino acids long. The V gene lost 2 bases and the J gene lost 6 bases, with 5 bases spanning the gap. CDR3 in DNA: TGTGCCAGCAGTGAAAGGCCCAATGAGCAGTTCTTC. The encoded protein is CASSERPNEQFF.

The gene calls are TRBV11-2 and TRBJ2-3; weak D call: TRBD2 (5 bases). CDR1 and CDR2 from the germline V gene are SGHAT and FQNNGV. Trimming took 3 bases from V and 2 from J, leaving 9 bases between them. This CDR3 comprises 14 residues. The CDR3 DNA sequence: TGTGCCAGCAGCTTGAGGGCCTCCACAGATACGCAGTATTTT. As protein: CASSLRASTDTQYF. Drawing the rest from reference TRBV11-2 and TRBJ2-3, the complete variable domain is EAGVAQSPRYKIIEKRQSVAFWCNPISGHATLYWYQQILGQGPKLLIQFQNNGVVDDSQLPKDRFSAERLKGVDSTLKIQPAKLEDSAVYLCASSLRASTDTQYFGPGTRLTVL.

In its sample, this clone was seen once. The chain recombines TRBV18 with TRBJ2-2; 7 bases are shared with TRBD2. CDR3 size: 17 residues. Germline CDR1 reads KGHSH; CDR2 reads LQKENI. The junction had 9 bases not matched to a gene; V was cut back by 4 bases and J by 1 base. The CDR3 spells CASSRLTGGLNTGELFF. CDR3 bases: TGTGCCAGCTCACGCCTCACGGGAGGATTGAACACCGGGGAGCTGTTTTTT.

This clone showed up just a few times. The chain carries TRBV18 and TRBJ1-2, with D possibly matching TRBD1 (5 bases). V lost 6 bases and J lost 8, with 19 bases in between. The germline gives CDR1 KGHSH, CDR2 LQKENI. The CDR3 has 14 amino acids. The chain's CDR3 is CASSPGTYLGGYTF. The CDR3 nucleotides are TGTGCCAGCTCCCCGGGGACCTACCTTGGCGGCTACACCTTC.

CDR3 in amino acids: CASSLAMVGQPQHF. The CDR3 nucleotides read TGTGCCAGCAGCTTAGCGATGGTTGGTCAGCCCCAGCATTTT. The chain has TRBV7-8 and TRBJ1-5; D is undetermined. V was trimmed by 0 bases and J by 6 bases, leaving 9 bases between them. In germline, CDR1 is SGHVS, CDR2 FQNEAQ. This CDR3 contains 14 residues.

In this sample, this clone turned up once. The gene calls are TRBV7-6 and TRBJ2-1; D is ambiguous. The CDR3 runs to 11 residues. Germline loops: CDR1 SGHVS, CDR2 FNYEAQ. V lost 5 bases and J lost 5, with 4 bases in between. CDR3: CASSRHNEQFF. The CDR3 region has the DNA TGTGCCAGCAGCCGACACAATGAGCAGTTCTTC.

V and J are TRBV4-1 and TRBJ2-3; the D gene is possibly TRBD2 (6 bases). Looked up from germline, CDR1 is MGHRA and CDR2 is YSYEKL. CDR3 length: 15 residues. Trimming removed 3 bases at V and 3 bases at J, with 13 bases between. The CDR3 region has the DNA TGCGCCAGCAGCCAGCGGGGACTCTTTACAGATACGCAGTATTTT. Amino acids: CASSQRGLFTDTQYF.

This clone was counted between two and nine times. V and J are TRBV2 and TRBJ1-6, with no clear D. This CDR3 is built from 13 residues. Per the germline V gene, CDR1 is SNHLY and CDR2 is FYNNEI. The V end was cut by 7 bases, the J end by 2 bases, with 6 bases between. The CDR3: CASTVTYNSPLHF. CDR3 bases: TGTGCCAGCACCGTCACCTATAATTCACCCCTCCACTTT. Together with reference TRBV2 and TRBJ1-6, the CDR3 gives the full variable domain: EPEVTQTPSHQVTQMGQEVILRCVPISNHLYFYWYRQILGQKVEFLVSFYNNEISEKSEIFDDQFSVERPDGSNFTLKIRSTKLEDSAMYFCASTVTYNSPLHFGNGTRLTVT.

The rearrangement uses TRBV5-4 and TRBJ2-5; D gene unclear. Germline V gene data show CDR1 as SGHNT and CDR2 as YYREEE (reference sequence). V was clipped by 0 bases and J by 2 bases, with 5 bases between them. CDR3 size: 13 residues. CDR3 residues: CASSLESQETQYF. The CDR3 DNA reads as TGTGCCAGCAGCTTGGAGTCACAAGAGACCCAGTACTTC.

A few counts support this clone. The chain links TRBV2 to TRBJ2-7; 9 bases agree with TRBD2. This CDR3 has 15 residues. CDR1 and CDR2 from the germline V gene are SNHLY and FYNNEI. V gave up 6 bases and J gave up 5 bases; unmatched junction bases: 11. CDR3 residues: CASSIQGGGENEQYF. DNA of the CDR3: TGTGCCAGCAGCATTCAAGGCGGGGGGGAAAACGAGCAGTACTTC.

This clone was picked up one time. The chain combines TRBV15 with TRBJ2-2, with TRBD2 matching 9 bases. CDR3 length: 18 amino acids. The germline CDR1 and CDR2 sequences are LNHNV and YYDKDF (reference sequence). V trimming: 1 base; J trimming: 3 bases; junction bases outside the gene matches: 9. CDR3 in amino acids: CATSRGLRLAVYTGELFF. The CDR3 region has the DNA TGTGCCACCAGCAGAGGGTTGAGACTAGCGGTTTACACCGGGGAGCTGTTTTTT.

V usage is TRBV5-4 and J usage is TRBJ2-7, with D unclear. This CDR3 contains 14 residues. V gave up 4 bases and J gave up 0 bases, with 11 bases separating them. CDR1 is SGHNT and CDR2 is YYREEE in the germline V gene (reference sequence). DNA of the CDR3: TGTGCCAGCAGCAAACAGACCTTCTCCTACGAGCAGTACTTC. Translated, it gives CASSKQTFSYEQYF.

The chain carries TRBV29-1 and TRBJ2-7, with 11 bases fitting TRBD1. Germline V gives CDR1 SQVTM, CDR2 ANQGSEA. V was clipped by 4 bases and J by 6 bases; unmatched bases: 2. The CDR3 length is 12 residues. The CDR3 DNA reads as TGCAGCGTTGGAGGGACAGGGGGCGAGCAGTACTTC. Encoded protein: CSVGGTGGEQYF.

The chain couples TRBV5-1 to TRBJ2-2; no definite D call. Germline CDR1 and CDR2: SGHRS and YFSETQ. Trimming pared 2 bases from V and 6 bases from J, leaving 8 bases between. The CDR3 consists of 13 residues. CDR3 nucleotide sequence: TGCGCCAGCAGCTTACAAGGGTCCGGGGAGCTGTTTTTT. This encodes CASSLQGSGELFF.

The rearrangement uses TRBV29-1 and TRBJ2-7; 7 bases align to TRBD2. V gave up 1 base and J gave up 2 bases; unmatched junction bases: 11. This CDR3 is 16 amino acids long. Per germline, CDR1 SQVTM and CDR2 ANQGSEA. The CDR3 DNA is TGCAGCGTTGAAGTAAGAGCAGGGACTAAGCCCTACGAGCAGTACTTC. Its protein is CSVEVRAGTKPYEQYF.

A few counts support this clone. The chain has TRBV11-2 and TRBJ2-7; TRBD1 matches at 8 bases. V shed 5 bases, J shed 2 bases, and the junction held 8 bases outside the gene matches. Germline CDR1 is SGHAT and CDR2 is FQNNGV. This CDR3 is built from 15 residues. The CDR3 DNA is TGTGCCAGCAGCAAGGTACAGGGGGACGCCTACGAGCAGTACTTC. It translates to CASSKVQGDAYEQYF.

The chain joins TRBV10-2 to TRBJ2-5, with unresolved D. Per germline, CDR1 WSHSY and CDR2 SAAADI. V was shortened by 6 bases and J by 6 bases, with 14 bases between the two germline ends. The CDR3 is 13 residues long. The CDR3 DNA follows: TGCGCCAGCAGGGATCCCGCTGGAAAGACCCAGTACTTC. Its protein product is CASRDPAGKTQYF.

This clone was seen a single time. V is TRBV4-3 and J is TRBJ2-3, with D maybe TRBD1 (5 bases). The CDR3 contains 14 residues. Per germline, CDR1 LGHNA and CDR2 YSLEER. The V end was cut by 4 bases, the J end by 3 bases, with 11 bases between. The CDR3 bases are TGCGCCAGCAGCCCCGGGCAGGGTACAGATACGCAGTATTTT. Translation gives CASSPGQGTDTQYF.

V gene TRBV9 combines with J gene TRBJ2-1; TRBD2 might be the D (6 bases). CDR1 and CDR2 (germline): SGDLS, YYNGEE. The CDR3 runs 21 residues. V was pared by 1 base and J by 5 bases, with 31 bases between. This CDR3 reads CASSVSDGFEGWRALNNEQFF. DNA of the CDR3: TGTGCCAGCAGCGTAAGTGATGGTTTCGAAGGGTGGAGGGCGCTGAACAATGAGCAGTTCTTC.

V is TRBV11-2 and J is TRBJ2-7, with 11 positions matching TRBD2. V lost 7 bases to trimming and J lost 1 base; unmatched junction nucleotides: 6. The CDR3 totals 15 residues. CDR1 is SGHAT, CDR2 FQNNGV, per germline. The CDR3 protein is CASTRTSGGSYEQYF. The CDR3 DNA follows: TGTGCCAGCACCAGAACTAGCGGGGGATCCTACGAGCAGTACTTC.

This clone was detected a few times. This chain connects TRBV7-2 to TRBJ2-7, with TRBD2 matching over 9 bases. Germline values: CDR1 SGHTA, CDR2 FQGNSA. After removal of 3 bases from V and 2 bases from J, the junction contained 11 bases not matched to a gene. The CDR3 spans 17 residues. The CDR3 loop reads CASSFHDSGGTAYEQYF. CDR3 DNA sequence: TGTGCCAGCAGCTTCCACGATAGCGGGGGTACCGCCTACGAGCAGTACTTC.

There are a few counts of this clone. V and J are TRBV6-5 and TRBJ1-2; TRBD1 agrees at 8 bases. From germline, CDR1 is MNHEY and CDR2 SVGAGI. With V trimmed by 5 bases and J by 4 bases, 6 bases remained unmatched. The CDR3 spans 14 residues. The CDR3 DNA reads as TGTGCCAGCAGTCTCCGACAGGGGCCCTATGGCTACACCTTC. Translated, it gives CASSLRQGPYGYTF.

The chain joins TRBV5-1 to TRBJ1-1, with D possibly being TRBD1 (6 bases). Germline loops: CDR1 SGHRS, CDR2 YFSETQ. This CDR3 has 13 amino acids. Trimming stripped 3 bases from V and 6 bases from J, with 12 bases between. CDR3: CASSSPTGSEAFF. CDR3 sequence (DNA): TGCGCCAGCAGCTCCCCGACAGGCTCTGAAGCTTTCTTT. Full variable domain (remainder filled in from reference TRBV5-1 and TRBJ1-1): KAGVTQTPRYLIKTRGQQVTLSCSPISGHRSVSWYQQTPGQGLQFLFEYFSETQRNKGNFPGRFSGRQFSNSRSEMNVSTLELGDSALYLCASSSPTGSEAFFGQGTRLTVV.

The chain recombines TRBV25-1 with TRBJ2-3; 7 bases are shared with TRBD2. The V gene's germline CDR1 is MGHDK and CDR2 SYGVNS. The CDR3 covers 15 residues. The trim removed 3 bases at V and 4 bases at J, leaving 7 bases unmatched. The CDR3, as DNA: TGTGCCAGCAGTGACCTAGCGGTCCGGGCAGATACGCAGTATTTT. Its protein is CASSDLAVRADTQYF.

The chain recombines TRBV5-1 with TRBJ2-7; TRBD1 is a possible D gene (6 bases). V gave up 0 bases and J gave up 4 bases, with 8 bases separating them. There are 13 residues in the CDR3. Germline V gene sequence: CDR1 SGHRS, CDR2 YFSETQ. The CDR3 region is CASSLVQGYEQYF. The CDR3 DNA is TGCGCCAGCAGCTTGGTTCAGGGGTACGAGCAGTACTTC. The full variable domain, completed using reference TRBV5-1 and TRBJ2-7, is KAGVTQTPRYLIKTRGQQVTLSCSPISGHRSVSWYQQTPGQGLQFLFEYFSETQRNKGNFPGRFSGRQFSNSRSEMNVSTLELGDSALYLCASSLVQGYEQYFGPGTRLTVT.

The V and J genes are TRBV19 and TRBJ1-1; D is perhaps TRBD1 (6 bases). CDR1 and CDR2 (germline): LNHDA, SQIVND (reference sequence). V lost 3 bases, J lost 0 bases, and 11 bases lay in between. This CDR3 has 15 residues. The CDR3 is CASSMSGGMNTEAFF. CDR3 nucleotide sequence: TGTGCCAGTAGTATGTCGGGGGGCATGAACACTGAAGCTTTCTTT.